The 6 T cell receptor beta chains below come from one sample, sequenced in a study of beta chain features in type 1 diabetes. Reverse transcription of all isolated RNA meant that expressed TCRB transcripts were sequenced. Measured with immunoSEQ multiplex PCR; TCRdb has only the in-frame clones, and not every one. The data show 100,000 to 150,000 clones, approximately 16% seen once. These receptors have no known antigen. General study results and limits: TCRB CDR3s from Type 1 diabetes patients were moderately but significantly shorter in all four CD4+ subsets.

Sequenced input: central memory CD4+ T cells from blood. The source of these receptors is a man aged 30 to 45 with type 1 diabetes.

This sequence joins TRBV7-9 and TRBJ2-3, with 13 bases matching TRBD2. Germline values: CDR1 SEHNR, CDR2 FQNEAQ (reference sequence). The V segment lost 5 bases and the J segment 3 bases; nucleotides outside the gene matches: 11. The CDR3 is 18 residues long. The chain's CDR3 is CASSPLAGLAGDTDTQYF. The CDR3 coding sequence is TGTGCCAGCAGCCCCCTTGCCGGACTAGCGGGGGATACAGATACGCAGTATTTT.

The rearrangement uses TRBV6-6 and TRBJ2-6, with 7 bases aligning to TRBD1. The germline CDR1 and CDR2 sequences are MNHNY and SVGAGI (reference sequence). CDR3 size: 16 residues. V lost 6 bases to trimming and J lost 0 bases; unmatched junction nucleotides: 5. CDR3: CASSRDSFSGANVLTF. As DNA, the CDR3 is TGTGCCAGCAGCCGGGACAGCTTCTCTGGGGCCAACGTCCTGACTTTC.

This clone has a handful of counts. J is TRBJ1-1 and V is TRBV6-5; D is ambiguous. The V end was cut by 6 bases, the J end by 0 bases, with 8 bases between. CDR3 length equals 13 residues. In germline, CDR1 is MNHEY, CDR2 SVGAGI. The CDR3 sequence is CASRGVMNTEAFF. CDR3 DNA sequence: TGTGCCAGCAGAGGAGTCATGAACACTGAAGCTTTCTTT.

This clone came up a few times. The genes are TRBV30 and TRBJ2-3; the D gene is possibly TRBD1 (6 bases). The length of the CDR3 is 13 residues. CDR1 is GTSNPN, CDR2 SVGIG, per germline (reference sequence). Trimming took 1 base from V and 8 from J, leaving 13 bases between them. The CDR3 spells CAWSDRVQGTQYF. CDR3 DNA sequence: TGTGCCTGGAGTGACAGGGTTCAGGGTACGCAGTATTTT.

This clone has a handful of counts. The chain recombines TRBV9 with TRBJ2-7; D perhaps matches TRBD2 (6 bases). V lost 0 bases to trimming and J lost 2 bases, with 12 bases between them. This CDR3 has 15 residues. The germline gives CDR1 SGDLS, CDR2 YYNGEE. CDR3 DNA sequence: TGTGCCAGCAGCGTAGGGGAGGACATCGCCTACGAGCAGTACTTC. Encoded protein: CASSVGEDIAYEQYF. The full variable domain, with the rest looked up from reference TRBV9 and TRBJ2-7, is DSGVTQTPKHLITATGQRVTLRCSPRSGDLSVYWYQQSLDQGLQFLIQYYNGEERAKGNILERFSAQQFPDLHSELNLSSLELGDSALYFCASSVGEDIAYEQYFGPGTRLTVT.

The CDR3 is CASSQKSFMNTEAFF. The CDR3 coding sequence is TGTGCCAGCAGCCAAAAGTCTTTTATGAACACTGAAGCTTTCTTT. The chain has TRBV7-9 and TRBJ1-1; D is ambiguous. The CDR3 consists of 15 residues. Germline CDR1 is SEHNR and CDR2 is FQNEAQ (reference sequence). Trimming left V 5 bases short and J 0 bases short, with 13 bases between.